This T cell receptor (beta chain) was found in a study of blood T cell repertoires in COVID-19. Study information: T cells, B-cell-depleted T cells, or PBMCs provided the cDNA or gDNA that served as material.

CDR1 SGHAT and CDR2 FQNNGV come from the germline V gene. The V segment lost 6 bases and the J segment 4 bases; nucleotides outside the gene matches: 9. The CDR3 has 14 residues. Authors' data handling: Reference gene primer amplification gave estimated nucleated cell counts. The protocol was immunoSEQ multiplex PCR, while the TCRdb copy is restricted to in-frame clones and leaves out a portion. V and J calls and clone size come straight from that table; D and trimming were deduced from the DNA. The table records roughly 10,000 clones, roughly nine tenths of them present only once. The chain combines TRBV11-2 with TRBJ2-7; TRBD2 aligns across 7 bases. The clonotype originates from a human donor in a cohort sampled during active COVID-19. Sequencing was done on a sample of peripheral blood. The CDR3 DNA follows: TGTGCCAGCAGTGTTAGCGGGTTCTCTTACGAGCAGTACTTC. It codes for CASSVSGFSYEQYF.